This entry concerns a single TCR beta chain. Within the sample, other DNA sequences also encode this same CDR3. The table came from immunoSEQ multiplex PCR; TCRdb's copy has only in-frame clones and leaves some out. The profile covers under 250,000 clones, with 70% to 85% appearing a single time and 8.9% taken by the ten largest. This sample is drawn from a study of blood T cell repertoires in COVID-19. Trimming removed 0 bases from V and 3 bases from J; junction bases left unmatched: 3. The CDR3 is 15 amino acids. Looked up from germline, CDR1 is KGHSH and CDR2 is LQKENI. The sequence was collected from a man older than 75 with acute or convalescent COVID-19. The sample consisted of peripheral blood. The chain employs TRBV18 and TRBJ2-3, with 7 bases identical to TRBD1. As DNA, the CDR3 is TGTGCCAGCTCACCACCGACAGGGTTAACAGATACGCAGTATTTT. Protein: CASSPPTGLTDTQYF.